Presented here are 23 T cell receptor beta chains from one specimen sequenced in a study of control samples from healthy donors and cancer patients. The protocol was immunoSEQ multiplex PCR, while the TCRdb copy is restricted to in-frame clones and leaves out a portion. This sample has about 120,000 clones; about 94% occur once, and the top ten carry roughly 2.7%. Source material: blood. Source of these receptors: a man aged 25 to 40 in good health.

J is TRBJ1-1 and V is TRBV14; TRBD1 aligns across 7 bases. V lost 4 bases, J lost 10 bases, and 6 bases stayed unmatched. Germline assignment: CDR1 SGHDN and CDR2 FVKESK. This CDR3 has 12 residues. In nucleotides, the CDR3 is TGTGCCAGCAGCCGACAGACAGGGCGAGCTTTCTTT. Protein product: CASSRQTGRAFF.

J is TRBJ1-4 and V is TRBV28, with 10 positions matching TRBD1. V dropped 6 bases and J dropped 3; count of bases not matched to a gene: 7. This CDR3 region has 16 residues. Per germline, CDR1 MDHEN and CDR2 SYDVKM. The CDR3 DNA reads as TGTGCCAGCAGGATTTGGGACAGGGGAGCTAATGAAAAACTGTTTTTT. Translating it yields CASRIWDRGANEKLFF.

This chain links TRBV28 with TRBJ2-5; D is possibly TRBD1 (6 bases). Per the germline V gene, CDR1 is MDHEN and CDR2 is SYDVKM. Trimming cost V 6 bases and J 1 base, with 12 bases left between them. CDR3 length: 14 residues. The CDR3 reads CASRTGHIQETQYF. The CDR3 DNA reads TGTGCCAGCAGAACGGGACATATCCAAGAGACCCAGTACTTC. Supplemented by reference TRBV28 and TRBJ2-5, the full variable domain reads DVKVTQSSRYLVKRTGEKVFLECVQDMDHENMFWYRQDPGLGLRLIYFSYDVKMKEKGDIPEGYSVSREKKERFSLILESASTNQTSMYLCASRTGHIQETQYFGPGTRLLVL.

The V gene is TRBV7-9, the J gene TRBJ1-1; D not certain. Trimming removed 5 bases at V and 8 bases at J, with 15 bases between. The CDR3 loop spans 13 amino acids. Germline lookup yields CDR1 SEHNR and CDR2 FQNEAQ (reference sequence). The CDR3, as DNA: TGTGCCAGCAGCACCCCCCCAACGGTAGAAGCTTTCTTT. Protein product: CASSTPPTVEAFF.

The rearrangement uses TRBV4-1 and TRBJ1-3; maybe TRBD1 (5 bases). Per germline, CDR1 MGHRA and CDR2 YSYEKL. Trimming stripped 3 bases from V and 5 bases from J, with 14 bases between. The CDR3 length is 15 residues. CDR3: CASSHHEGPRNTIYF. In nucleotides, the CDR3 is TGCGCCAGCAGCCACCATGAGGGACCAAGAAACACCATATATTTT.

The chain recombines TRBV23-1 with TRBJ2-2, with TRBD1 matching over 9 bases. TRBV23-1 belongs to the ORF category, with a function that is uncertain. The CDR3 loop spans 19 amino acids. V was pared by 4 bases and J by 6 bases, with 18 bases of the junction left unmatched. CDR3 in amino acids: CASSPSGAYRGRKAGELFF. The CDR3 DNA follows: TGCGCCAGCAGTCCTTCAGGGGCTTACAGGGGGCGTAAAGCCGGGGAGCTGTTTTTT.

V and J are TRBV3-1 (or the pseudogene TRBV3-2) and TRBJ1-2; D possibly corresponds to TRBD1 (5 bases). Deletions cut 0 bases from V and 11 bases from J, with 13 bases between. Germline CDR1 and CDR2: LGHDT and YNNKEL (reference sequence). The CDR3 consists of 13 residues. The CDR3 is CASSQDRAGRYTF. The DNA for the CDR3 is TGTGCCAGCAGCCAAGACCGGGCAGGGAGATACACCTTC.

The chain joins TRBV19 to TRBJ1-2, with D maybe TRBD1 (6 bases). Per germline, CDR1 LNHDA and CDR2 SQIVND (reference sequence). Trimming pared 6 bases from V and 4 bases from J, leaving 18 bases between. This CDR3 region has 15 residues. The CDR3 spells CASSLRDMSPYGYTF. CDR3 in DNA: TGTGCCAGTAGCCTCCGGGACATGAGCCCCTATGGCTACACCTTC.

The V gene is TRBV7-9, the J gene TRBJ1-3; TRBD1 agrees at 8 bases. Losses at the gene ends were 3 bases for V and 4 bases for J; bases not matched to a gene: 11. Germline CDR1 SEHNR, CDR2 FQNEAQ (reference sequence). This CDR3 has 17 residues. CDR3 protein: CASSFQLQGAAGNTIYF. As DNA, the CDR3 is TGTGCCAGCAGCTTTCAATTGCAGGGGGCAGCGGGAAACACCATATATTTT.

The chain uses TRBV27 and TRBJ2-5; perhaps TRBD1 as D (5 bases). The CDR3 extends over 15 amino acids. CDR1 MNHEY and CDR2 SMNVEV come from the germline V gene (reference sequence). V was cut by 2 bases and J by 4 bases, with 14 bases left in between. CDR3 DNA: TGTGCCAGCAGTTTAGGAGCAGGGATAGTAGAGACCCAGTACTTC. Its protein product is CASSLGAGIVETQYF.

The rearrangement uses TRBV7-9 and TRBJ2-3; a weak D match, TRBD2 (5 bases). Germline loops: CDR1 SEHNR, CDR2 FQNEAQ (reference sequence). Between the trimmed V and J ends, which lost 3 bases and 1 base, there was a span of 17 bases. The CDR3 has 17 residues. CDR3 region: CASSLLGRGRGTDTQYF. DNA of the CDR3: TGTGCCAGCAGCTTGCTCGGTCGGGGTCGTGGCACAGATACGCAGTATTTT. Full variable domain (outside the CDR3, taken from reference TRBV7-9 and TRBJ2-3): DTGVSQNPRHKITKRGQNVTFRCDPISEHNRLYWYRQTLGQGPEFLTYFQNEAQLEKSRLLSDRFSAERPKGSFSTLEIQRTEQGDSAMYLCASSLLGRGRGTDTQYFGPGTRLTVL.

The rearrangement joins TRBV24-1 to TRBJ1-2, with D unresolved. V dropped 1 base and J dropped 1 base, with 12 bases sitting between them. CDR1 is KGHDR, CDR2 SFDVKD, per germline. The CDR3 extends over 16 amino acids. This chain's CDR3 is CATSDFSGSGNYGYTF. In nucleotides, the CDR3 is TGTGCCACCAGTGATTTCTCCGGCTCTGGTAACTATGGCTACACCTTC.

The J gene is TRBJ2-1, the V gene TRBV27, with D uncertain. V dropped 7 bases and J dropped 6 bases, with 4 bases sitting between them. The CDR3 is made up of 10 amino acids. Germline V lookup: CDR1 MNHEY, CDR2 SMNVEV (reference sequence). The CDR3 DNA reads as TGTGCCAGCACCCTCAATGAGCAGTTCTTC. This codes for CASTLNEQFF.

This sequence joins TRBV6-5 and TRBJ2-1; D unresolved. Looked up from germline, CDR1 is MNHEY and CDR2 is SVGAGI. The CDR3 loop spans 15 amino acids. V lost 5 bases and J 0 bases, leaving 11 bases between the germline ends. The CDR3 protein is CASSPYQSSYNEQFF. DNA for the CDR3: TGTGCCAGCAGTCCTTATCAGAGCTCCTACAATGAGCAGTTCTTC.

V is TRBV5-1 and J is TRBJ1-4; 8 nucleotides align to TRBD1. CDR1 is SGHRS and CDR2 is YFSETQ in the germline V gene. J gave up 5 bases and V 4 bases, and 7 bases lay outside the gene matches. This CDR3 has 15 amino acids. The CDR3 sequence is CASSLRGLYNEKLFF. DNA of the CDR3: TGCGCCAGCAGCCTCAGGGGGCTCTACAATGAAAAACTGTTTTTT.

The J gene is TRBJ2-3, the V gene TRBV9; perhaps TRBD2 as D (6 bases). Germline V gene lookup returns CDR1 SGDLS and CDR2 YYNGEE. Trimming shortened V by 3 bases and J by 5 bases, and 16 bases separated the two germline ends. The CDR3 is 15 amino acids. DNA for the CDR3: TGTGCCAGCAGCGACGCGGAGGGAAGGATAGATACGCAGTATTTT. It yields the protein CASSDAEGRIDTQYF.

The chain uses TRBV5-1 and TRBJ2-5; 7 bases are a match to TRBD2. CDR1 SGHRS and CDR2 YFSETQ come from the germline V gene. The CDR3 runs 13 residues. V gave up 5 bases and J gave up 5 bases; unmatched junction bases: 6. CDR3 coding DNA: TGCGCCAGCAGTCGGGGGGTGCAGGAGACCCAGTACTTC. It yields the protein CASSRGVQETQYF. The complete variable domain, with remaining parts taken from reference TRBV5-1 and TRBJ2-5, reads KAGVTQTPRYLIKTRGQQVTLSCSPISGHRSVSWYQQTPGQGLQFLFEYFSETQRNKGNFPGRFSGRQFSNSRSEMNVSTLELGDSALYLCASSRGVQETQYFGPGTRLLVL.

J is TRBJ1-2 and V is TRBV19; a possible D gene is TRBD1 (6 bases). The length of the CDR3 is 14 residues. The V end lost 5 bases, the J end lost 5 bases, and 15 bases lay between the germline ends. CDR1 and CDR2 from the germline V gene are LNHDA and SQIVND (reference sequence). CDR3 DNA: TGTGCCAGTAGTCAGCCAGGGGTGACTTATGGCTACACCTTC. Protein sequence: CASSQPGVTYGYTF.

The rearrangement uses TRBV18 and TRBJ2-3; D gene unclear. The germline V gene has CDR1 KGHSH and CDR2 LQKENI. This CDR3 is 16 amino acids long. V was pared by 3 bases and J by 2 bases, with 15 bases between. CDR3 loop: CASSPSPTRNTDTQYF. CDR3 nucleotides: TGTGCCAGCTCACCTTCCCCGACAAGGAACACAGATACGCAGTATTTT.

The chain carries TRBV6-2 or TRBV6-3 and TRBJ2-1; a weak D match, TRBD1 (6 bases). The CDR3 loop spans 12 amino acids. Trimming stripped 5 bases from V and 16 bases from J, with 18 bases between. Germline CDR1 is MNHEY and CDR2 is SVGEGT. The CDR3: CASSQLQAGEFF. CDR3 in DNA: TGTGCCAGCAGTCAACTACAGGCAGGGGAATTCTTC.

V usage is TRBV14 and J usage is TRBJ1-1, with D uncertain. Germline-derived CDR1 and CDR2 are SGHDN and FVKESK. The CDR3 consists of 13 residues. V lost 1 base to trimming and J lost 6 bases, with 9 bases between them. DNA of the CDR3: TGTGCCAGCAGCCAAGTTTTTTCAGCTGAAGCTTTCTTT. Amino acids: CASSQVFSAEAFF.

The V and J genes are TRBV2 and TRBJ2-1; TRBD1 agrees at 7 bases. V gave up 6 bases and J gave up 7 bases; unmatched junction bases: 6. Germline loops: CDR1 SNHLY, CDR2 FYNNEI. This CDR3 contains 13 residues. In DNA form, the CDR3 reads TGTGCCAGCAGCCACAGGGGTCAAAATGAGCAGTTCTTC. Its protein is CASSHRGQNEQFF.

The chain couples TRBV21-1 to TRBJ1-1; TRBD1 is the table's D call and was not checked against the DNA. TRBV21-1 is listed as a pseudogene. The CDR3 runs 15 residues. The CDR3 protein is CASSKADSKNTEAFF. CDR3 nucleotide sequence: TGTGCCAGCAGCAAGGCAGACAGCAAGAACACTGAAGCTTTCTTT.